This T cell receptor beta chain was documented in a study of cytomegalovirus exposure and HLA in healthy donors. PCR involved 60 Vbeta and 13 Jbeta primers. The repertoire was sequenced with immunoSEQ multiplex PCR; TCRdb's copy has only in-frame clones and lacks some. The repertoire consists of 70,000 to 100,000 clones, with approximately 80% occurring once and the leading ten covering 2% to 2.5%. Deletions cut 2 bases from V and 4 bases from J, with 6 bases between. The CDR3 is made up of 12 amino acids. Germline V gives CDR1 SGHAT, CDR2 FQDESV (reference sequence). The sequence was obtained from a man younger than 35 in good health and CMV-seronegative. Sequenced sample: PBMCs. The chain is built from TRBV11-1 and TRBJ2-7; no firm D call. The CDR3 coding sequence is TGTGCCAGCAGCTTAAATCTATACGAGCAGTACTTC. Amino acid sequence: CASSLNLYEQYF.